This passage covers 24 T cell receptor beta chains from one sample sequenced in a study of type 1 regulatory T cells. MiXCR was run by TCRdb on the reads, yielding one entry per CDR3 protein. The table has 40,000 to 50,000 distinct CDR3 sequences, 12% seen once. Their antigens remain unidentified. The specimen sequenced was cultured non-Tr1 T cells, either the whole culture or a sorted T cell fraction (not recorded which). These TCRs come from a human donor in good health.

This clonotype was seen at least ten times. This sequence joins TRBV12-3 or TRBV12-4 and TRBJ1-1; 9 nucleotides agree with TRBD1. Trimming took 7 bases from V and 5 from J; bases not matched to a gene: 5. This CDR3 region has 13 residues. For the CDR3, the DNA is TGTGCCAGCACCCTGACAGGGGGGACTGAAGCTTTCTTT. Protein sequence: CASTLTGGTEAFF.

The table lists this clonotype with a few counts. This chain uses TRBV19 with TRBJ1-2, with D hard to call. V lost 5 bases and J 4 bases, leaving 14 bases between the germline ends. Germline values: CDR1 LNHDA, CDR2 SQIVND (reference sequence). CDR3 size: 14 residues. The CDR3: CASSRQASSYGYTF. CDR3 coding DNA: TGTGCCAGTAGTCGCCAAGCGTCTTCCTATGGCTACACCTTC. Complete variable domain (other parts from reference TRBV19 and TRBJ1-2): DGGITQSPKYLFRKEGQNVTLSCEQNLNHDAMYWYRQDPGQGLRLIYYSQIVNDFQKGDIAEGYSVSREKKESFPLTVTSAQKNPTAFYLCASSRQASSYGYTFGSGTRLTVV.

With respect to this clonotype: This could be a read error, since a much larger clone is one nucleotide away. The V gene is TRBV5-1, the J gene TRBJ2-7, with D perhaps TRBD2 (5 bases). This CDR3 has 14 residues. Germline V gene data show CDR1 as SGHRS and CDR2 as YFSETQ. Trimming took 0 bases from V and 6 from J, leaving 13 bases between them. As DNA, the CDR3 is TGCGCCAGCAGCTTGGGGTTTGAGGGCTGCGAGCAGTACTTC. Encoded protein: CASSLGFEGCEQYF.

On this clonotype: It is likely a read error, because the conserved phenylalanine at the end of the CDR3 is missing. This chain links TRBV30 with TRBJ2-1, with 11 bases aligning to TRBD2. The CDR3 is 15 residues long. Germline CDR1 and CDR2: GTSNPN and SVGIG (reference sequence). Trimming at V came to 0 bases and at J to 4 bases, leaving 2 bases not matched to a gene. The CDR3 DNA is TGTGCCTGGAGTGTCGGGACTAGCGGATACAATGAGCAGTTCTCC. Translating gives CAWSVGTSGYNEQFS.

The chain couples TRBV6-5 to TRBJ2-3; no firm D call. The CDR3 has 16 amino acids. CDR1 MNHEY and CDR2 SVGAGI come from the germline V gene. Deletions cut 2 bases from V and 0 bases from J, with 12 bases between. The CDR3 sequence is CASSYRSAPSTDTQYF. CDR3 bases: TGTGCCAGCAGTTACCGGAGCGCCCCAAGCACAGATACGCAGTATTTT.

This clonotype was detected many times. The chain has TRBV27 and TRBJ2-1, with 7 positions matching TRBD2. Unmatched junction bases numbered 2, after V lost 4 bases and J lost 2 bases. The CDR3 runs 14 residues. Germline CDR1 and CDR2: MNHEY and SMNVEV (reference sequence). The CDR3 is CASSWEGPYNEQFF. DNA of the CDR3: TGTGCCAGCAGTTGGGAGGGCCCCTACAATGAGCAGTTCTTC.

In its sample, this clonotype was seen many times. This rearrangement joins TRBV5-1 to TRBJ2-5; 7 bases fit TRBD1. Germline V lookup: CDR1 SGHRS, CDR2 YFSETQ. V shed 0 bases and J 5 bases; nucleotides not matched to a gene: 7. The CDR3 extends over 15 amino acids. CDR3 in DNA: TGCGCCAGCAGCTTGGGAATACAGGGGTCCGAGACCCAGTACTTC. It encodes CASSLGIQGSETQYF.

This clonotype was detected ten times or more. This sequence joins TRBV10-3 and TRBJ2-3, with D hard to call. In germline, CDR1 is ENHRY, CDR2 SYGVKD. The CDR3 is 16 amino acids. Trimming pared 8 bases from V and 1 base from J, leaving 19 bases between. The CDR3, as DNA: TGTGCCATCTCACCTCTGGCCGGAGTAGGCACAGATACGCAGTATTTT. Protein product: CAISPLAGVGTDTQYF.

With respect to this clonotype: A much larger clone lies one base from this, so it may be a read error. The chain has TRBV3-1 and TRBJ2-1; D possibly uses TRBD1 or TRBD2 (7 bases each). Per the germline V gene, CDR1 is LGHDT and CDR2 is YNNKEL (reference sequence). CDR3 size: 19 residues. Between the trimmed V and J ends, which lost 6 bases and 0 bases, there was a span of 24 bases. CDR3: CASRPWAGGGLRSYNEQFF. The DNA for the CDR3 is TGTGCCAGCAGACCTTGGGCAGGGGGAGGGCTACGCTCCTACAATGAGCAGTTCTTC.

This clonotype appeared many times. The V and J genes are TRBV6-1 and TRBJ1-5; 10 bases fit TRBD1. This CDR3 is 14 amino acids long. With 3 bases clipped from V and 5 bases from J, the junction kept 1 base outside the gene matches. CDR1 is MNHNS and CDR2 is SASEGT in the germline V gene. The CDR3 loop is CASSDGTGDQPQHF. The CDR3 bases are TGTGCCAGCAGTGATGGGACAGGGGATCAGCCCCAGCATTTT.

This clonotype is classed as medium-sized. This chain links TRBV7-9 with TRBJ1-6; D uncertain. The V end lost 1 base, the J end lost 9 bases, and 7 bases lay between the germline ends. This CDR3 has 13 amino acids. The germline CDR1 and CDR2 sequences are SEHNR and FQNEAQ (reference sequence). The CDR3 loop is CASSLVWLSPLHF. The CDR3 coding sequence is TGTGCCAGCAGCTTAGTTTGGCTTTCACCCCTCCACTTT. The complete variable domain, with remaining parts taken from reference TRBV7-9 and TRBJ1-6, reads DTGVSQNPRHKITKRGQNVTFRCDPISEHNRLYWYRQTLGQGPEFLTYFQNEAQLEKSRLLSDRFSAERPKGSFSTLEIQRTEQGDSAMYLCASSLVWLSPLHFGNGTRLTVT.

In its sample, this clonotype was seen many times. The V and J genes are TRBV5-1 and TRBJ2-5; D remains unclear. Germline V gene lookup returns CDR1 SGHRS and CDR2 YFSETQ. The CDR3 spans 14 residues. Deletions cut 2 bases from V and 3 bases from J, with 11 bases between. CDR3 nucleotide sequence: TGCGCCAGCAGCTTTGGTACACCTGAAGAGACCCAGTACTTC. Protein product: CASSFGTPEETQYF.

This clonotype was picked up many times. The chain is built from TRBV2 and TRBJ2-5, with TRBD2 as a possible D gene (5 bases). V shed 7 bases and J shed 3 bases, with 9 bases lying between them. Germline CDR1 is SNHLY and CDR2 is FYNNEI. The CDR3 totals 12 residues. DNA of the CDR3: TGTGCCAGCACAGCGGTCAAAGAGACCCAGTACTTC. Translation: CASTAVKETQYF.

By frequency in the sample, this clonotype is medium-sized (0.01 to 0.1%). The chain uses TRBV7-2 and TRBJ2-1; a weak D match, TRBD2 (5 bases). Germline values: CDR1 SGHTA, CDR2 FQGNSA. Trimming pared 2 bases from V and 0 bases from J, leaving 11 bases between. This CDR3 has 16 amino acids. CDR3 nucleotides: TGTGCCAGCAGCTTAAGTAGCGCTTCCTCCTACAATGAGCAGTTCTTC. It is translated as CASSLSSASSYNEQFF.

The chain uses TRBV7-8 and TRBJ1-1; D is ambiguous. CDR1 SGHVS and CDR2 FQNEAQ come from the germline V gene. The CDR3 spans 12 residues. Trimming took 3 bases from V and 3 from J, leaving 5 bases between them. The DNA for the CDR3 is TGTGCCAGCAGCTTGCGAGACACTGAAGCTTTCTTT. Translating it yields CASSLRDTEAFF.

This clonotype was observed a handful of times. The chain employs TRBV18 and TRBJ2-5, with D unresolved. The germline CDR1 and CDR2 sequences are KGHSH and LQKENI. V lost 1 base to trimming and J lost 2 bases, with 5 bases between them. The CDR3 has 13 residues. CDR3 sequence (DNA): TGTGCCAGCTCACCACAGGGTCAAGAGACCCAGTACTTC. Translation: CASSPQGQETQYF.

The chain is built from TRBV7-8 and TRBJ2-1, with 8 bases fitting TRBD2. The V gene's germline CDR1 is SGHVS and CDR2 FQNEAQ. The length of the CDR3 is 16 residues. The ends lost 3 bases at V and 8 bases at J; junction bases unmatched: 12. CDR3 residues: CASSLRAGASQYEQFF. In nucleotides, the CDR3 is TGTGCCAGCAGCTTGAGAGCGGGGGCGTCGCAATATGAGCAGTTCTTC.

This clonotype was observed at least ten times. CDR3 nucleotide sequence: TGTGCCAGCAGGTGGACAGGGGAAGGTGAAAAACTGTTTTTT. Amino acids: CASRWTGEGEKLFF. The chain has TRBV12-3 or TRBV12-4 and TRBJ1-4, with TRBD1 identical over 9 bases. The CDR3 has 14 residues. Trimming at V came to 6 bases and at J to 7 bases, leaving 6 bases not matched to a gene.

The chain employs TRBV3-1 and TRBJ2-5; 10 bases fit TRBD2. The CDR3 contains 17 residues. The V gene end was trimmed by 0 bases and the J gene end by 0 bases; junction bases not matched to a gene: 4. The germline V gene has CDR1 LGHDT and CDR2 YNNKEL (reference sequence). The CDR3 coding sequence is TGTGCCAGCAGCCAAGAGACTAGCGGGCATTACCAAGAGACCCAGTACTTC. As protein: CASSQETSGHYQETQYF.

This clonotype has ten or more counts. V is TRBV5-1 and J is TRBJ2-3; the D gene is possibly TRBD2 (5 bases). V was clipped by 0 bases and J by 6 bases, with 11 bases between them. CDR1 and CDR2 (germline): SGHRS, YFSETQ. The CDR3 covers 14 residues. The DNA for the CDR3 is TGCGCCAGCAGCTTGGGACCGGGGATTGATACGCAGTATTTT. It is translated as CASSLGPGIDTQYF.

There are many counts of this clonotype. The gene calls are TRBV12-3 or TRBV12-4 and TRBJ1-6, with a weak D call TRBD1 (5 bases). The ends were cut back, 7 bases at V and 9 bases at J, with 19 bases in the middle. This CDR3 contains 15 residues. The CDR3 protein is CASTNIRAKSSPLHF. The CDR3, as DNA: TGTGCCAGCACTAATATCAGGGCTAAGAGTTCACCCCTCCACTTT.

CDR3 residues: CAISEAGTTGTDTQYF. In nucleotides, the CDR3 is TGTGCCATCAGTGAAGCGGGGACAACGGGGACAGATACGCAGTATTTT. The V gene is TRBV10-3, the J gene TRBJ2-3; D perhaps matches TRBD2 (7 bases). V was shortened by 3 bases and J by 3 bases, with 16 bases between the two germline ends. Per the germline V gene, CDR1 is ENHRY and CDR2 is SYGVKD. The CDR3 covers 16 residues.

This clonotype was found a few times. CDR3 bases: TGTGCCAGCACCCCGGGACAGGGAAAGAAGAGCAATCAGCCCCAGCATTTT. This sequence encodes CASTPGQGKKSNQPQHF. The chain carries TRBV12-3 or TRBV12-4 and TRBJ1-5; TRBD1 matches 9 bases. J lost 1 base, V lost 7 bases, and 11 bases had no gene match. The CDR3 spans 17 residues.

This clonotype was observed many times. The rearrangement links TRBV20-1 to TRBJ2-1; 11 bases align to TRBD2. This CDR3 spans 15 amino acids. Germline assignment: CDR1 DFQATT and CDR2 SNEGSKA (reference sequence). With V trimmed by 1 base and J by 8 bases, 7 bases remained unmatched. CDR3: CSARVLLAGDHEQFF. The DNA of the CDR3 is TGCAGTGCTAGAGTCCTACTAGCGGGAGACCATGAGCAGTTCTTC.